The rows below give T cell receptor beta chains drawn from one sample of a study of CD8 T cells in Susac syndrome. From the immunoSEQ multiplex PCR reads, TCRdb called clonotypes with MiXCR, one entry per CDR3 protein. This table has more than 150,000 distinct CDR3 sequences, 92% appearing once. Input material: CD4+ T cells from PBMCs. These receptors came from a human donor in good health. The CDR3 runs from the conserved cysteine through the conserved F or W. The order of the fields is clone size, V gene, J gene, CDR3 length, D gene, CDR3 DNA, CDR3 protein. The D gene is left open where the match is weak. For some rows the clone size is stated as once, few or many, or as a class when expanded; others skip it.

abundance: .
v_gene: TRBV3-1
j_gene: TRBJ1-5
len: 15
d_gene: .
CDR3nt: TGTGCCAGCAGCCAAGCCCCGGGGAGTAATCAGCCCCAGCATTTT
CDR3aa: CASSQAPGSNQPQHF

abundance: .
v_gene: TRBV19
j_gene: TRBJ2-3
len: 15
d_gene: .
CDR3nt: TGTGCCAGTAGTACTCCGACTAGAAGCACAGATACGCAGTATTTT
CDR3aa: CASSTPTRSTDTQYF

abundance: .
v_gene: TRBV20-1
j_gene: TRBJ1-2
len: 14
d_gene: .
CDR3nt: TGCAGTGCTAGAGAAGCGGACAGAGTCTATGGCTACACCTTC
CDR3aa: CSAREADRVYGYTF

abundance: .
v_gene: TRBV28
j_gene: TRBJ2-5
len: 15
d_gene: TRBD2
CDR3nt: TGTGCCAGCAGTTTAAGTAGGGCGGGAGGAGAGACCCAGTACTTC
CDR3aa: CASSLSRAGGETQYF

abundance: .
v_gene: TRBV29-1
j_gene: TRBJ2-5
len: 12
d_gene: .
CDR3nt: TGCAGCGTTCTTGCCGCTCAAGAGACCCAGTACTTC
CDR3aa: CSVLAAQETQYF

abundance: .
v_gene: TRBV5-1
j_gene: TRBJ2-5
len: 12
d_gene: .
CDR3nt: TGCGCCAGCAGCTCTTCGAGAGAGACCCAGTACTTC
CDR3aa: CASSSSRETQYF

abundance: few
v_gene: TRBV7-2
j_gene: TRBJ2-7
len: 14
d_gene: TRBD1
CDR3nt: TGTGCCAGCACCCTCCTCGGACAGGGTGGCGAGCAGTACTTC
CDR3aa: CASTLLGQGGEQYF

abundance: .
v_gene: TRBV12-3/TRBV12-4
j_gene: TRBJ1-2
len: 14
d_gene: .
CDR3nt: TGTGCCAGCAGTTTACGCATGCGGGCATATGGCTACACCTTC
CDR3aa: CASSLRMRAYGYTF

abundance: .
v_gene: TRBV5-4
j_gene: TRBJ1-1
len: 15
d_gene: TRBD1
CDR3nt: TGTGCCAGCAGCGGGAAGACAGGGAAAGGCACTGAAGCTTTCTTT
CDR3aa: CASSGKTGKGTEAFF

abundance: .
v_gene: TRBV12-3/TRBV12-4
j_gene: TRBJ1-1
len: 12
d_gene: .
CDR3nt: TGTGCCAGCAGTTACCCGAACACTGAAGCTTTCTTT
CDR3aa: CASSYPNTEAFF

abundance: .
v_gene: TRBV19
j_gene: TRBJ2-3
len: 13
d_gene: .
CDR3nt: TGTGCCAGTAGTATGGCCGGGGCAGATACGCAGTATTTT
CDR3aa: CASSMAGADTQYF

abundance: .
v_gene: TRBV19
j_gene: TRBJ2-2
len: 14
d_gene: .
CDR3nt: TGTGCCAGTCGGTGGACGGCGAACACCGGGGAGCTGTTTTTT
CDR3aa: CASRWTANTGELFF

abundance: .
v_gene: TRBV5-1
j_gene: TRBJ2-3
len: 14
d_gene: .
CDR3nt: TGCGCCAGCAGCCAGATACCGGGACCAGATACGCAGTATTTT
CDR3aa: CASSQIPGPDTQYF

abundance: .
v_gene: TRBV3-1
j_gene: TRBJ2-2
len: 15
d_gene: .
CDR3nt: TGTGCCAGCAGCCCGGGTTCCCAGCGGACCGGGGAGCTGTTTTTT
CDR3aa: CASSPGSQRTGELFF

abundance: few
v_gene: TRBV6-6
j_gene: TRBJ1-2
len: 13
d_gene: .
CDR3nt: TGTGCCAGCAGTTACAATCTAGACTATGGCTACACCTTC
CDR3aa: CASSYNLDYGYTF

abundance: .
v_gene: TRBV18
j_gene: TRBJ2-7
len: 16
d_gene: .
CDR3nt: TGTGCCAGCTCCCACAAAGGGACGGCGAGCTCCTACGAGCAGTACTTC
CDR3aa: CASSHKGTASSYEQYF

abundance: .
v_gene: TRBV12-5
j_gene: TRBJ2-2
len: 14
d_gene: .
CDR3nt: TGTGCTAGTGTCGGGACCCAAGTGGTGGGGGAGCTGTTTTTT
CDR3aa: CASVGTQVVGELFF

abundance: .
v_gene: TRBV12-3/TRBV12-4
j_gene: TRBJ2-3
len: 13
d_gene: .
CDR3nt: TGTGCCAGCAGTTTGCGAAGCACAGATACGCAGTATTTT
CDR3aa: CASSLRSTDTQYF

abundance: .
v_gene: TRBV5-1
j_gene: TRBJ2-7
len: 19
d_gene: TRBD1
CDR3nt: TGCGCCAGCAGCTTGGCCATCGGGACAGGGGCTTTATCTTCCCGCGAGCAGTACTTC
CDR3aa: CASSLAIGTGALSSREQYF

abundance: once
v_gene: TRBV19
j_gene: TRBJ2-3
len: 14
d_gene: .
CDR3nt: TGTGCCACCGCACGAGGAACCCGCACAGATACGCAGTATTTT
CDR3aa: CATARGTRTDTQYF

abundance: .
v_gene: TRBV30
j_gene: TRBJ1-1
len: 13
d_gene: .
CDR3nt: TGTGCCTGGAGCCATAATAGGGACACTGAAGCTTTCTTT
CDR3aa: CAWSHNRDTEAFF

abundance: .
v_gene: TRBV19
j_gene: TRBJ1-2
len: 14
d_gene: TRBD1
CDR3nt: TGTGCCAGTAGTCCGACCGGGACAGGGGCTGGCTACACCTTC
CDR3aa: CASSPTGTGAGYTF

abundance: .
v_gene: TRBV6-5
j_gene: TRBJ2-7
len: 13
d_gene: .
CDR3nt: TGTGCCAGCAGTTACTCGGACGAGTACGAGCAGTACTTC
CDR3aa: CASSYSDEYEQYF

abundance: .
v_gene: TRBV7-2
j_gene: TRBJ1-3
len: 14
d_gene: .
CDR3nt: TGTGCCAGCAGCTCCCCCGGCGTCGGAAACACCATATATTTT
CDR3aa: CASSSPGVGNTIYF

abundance: once
v_gene: TRBV10-3
j_gene: TRBJ1-2
len: 14
d_gene: .
CDR3nt: TGTGCCATCAGTGAGAACAGGGAAGGGTATGGCTACACCTTC
CDR3aa: CAISENREGYGYTF

abundance: .
v_gene: TRBV5-5
j_gene: TRBJ2-5
len: 13
d_gene: .
CDR3nt: TGTGCCAGCAGCTTAGGGGATTCAGAGACCCAGTACTTC
CDR3aa: CASSLGDSETQYF

abundance: .
v_gene: TRBV30
j_gene: TRBJ1-1
len: 16
d_gene: .
CDR3nt: TGTGCCTGGAGTGTAGCCAGGAGAGTAGCCCGGACTGAAGCTTTCTTT
CDR3aa: CAWSVARRVARTEAFF

abundance: .
v_gene: TRBV7-2
j_gene: TRBJ2-5
len: 14
d_gene: .
CDR3nt: TGTGCCAGCAGCTTCCAGGGGGGGGCGGAGACCCAGTACTTC
CDR3aa: CASSFQGGAETQYF

abundance: .
v_gene: TRBV2
j_gene: TRBJ2-7
len: 14
d_gene: .
CDR3nt: TGTGCCAGCAGTGATTCGGGGGATGGCTACGAGCAGTACTTC
CDR3aa: CASSDSGDGYEQYF

abundance: .
v_gene: TRBV2
j_gene: TRBJ2-3
len: 13
d_gene: TRBD2
CDR3nt: TGTGCCAGCTTGGCGGGGGGGGCAGATACGCAGTATTTT
CDR3aa: CASLAGGADTQYF

abundance: .
v_gene: TRBV7-2
j_gene: TRBJ1-6
len: 14
d_gene: .
CDR3nt: TGTGCCAGCAGCGCACAGGGCGGCAATTCACCCCTCCACTTT
CDR3aa: CASSAQGGNSPLHF

abundance: .
v_gene: TRBV30
j_gene: TRBJ2-7
len: 12
d_gene: .
CDR3nt: TGTGCCTTGGCGGGGTCTACCTACGAGCAGTACTTC
CDR3aa: CALAGSTYEQYF

abundance: .
v_gene: TRBV18
j_gene: TRBJ2-7
len: 15
d_gene: .
CDR3nt: TGTGCCAGCTCCCCGACAACAGAGAGCTCCTACGAGCAGTACTTC
CDR3aa: CASSPTTESSYEQYF

abundance: .
v_gene: TRBV6-5
j_gene: TRBJ2-5
len: 14
d_gene: .
CDR3nt: TGTGCCAGCAGTTACTCGGACGGCCAAGAGACCCAGTACTTC
CDR3aa: CASSYSDGQETQYF

abundance: .
v_gene: TRBV7-2
j_gene: TRBJ2-5
len: 15
d_gene: .
CDR3nt: TGTGCCAGCAGCTCAGCTCCAGGGAACGCAGAGACCCAGTACTTC
CDR3aa: CASSSAPGNAETQYF

abundance: .
v_gene: TRBV20-1
j_gene: TRBJ2-6
len: 15
d_gene: TRBD2
CDR3nt: TGCAGTGCGGGGCGGGGGGAGTCTGGGGCCAACGTCCTGACTTTC
CDR3aa: CSAGRGESGANVLTF

abundance: .
v_gene: TRBV9
j_gene: TRBJ1-2
len: 15
d_gene: TRBD1
CDR3nt: TGTGCCAGCAGCGCCACAGGGGGAGGGGGCTATGGCTACACCTTC
CDR3aa: CASSATGGGGYGYTF

abundance: .
v_gene: TRBV5-6
j_gene: TRBJ1-6
len: 14
d_gene: .
CDR3nt: TGTGCCAGCAGCTTTGCAGGGGATAATTCACCCCTCCACTTT
CDR3aa: CASSFAGDNSPLHF

abundance: .
v_gene: TRBV12-3/TRBV12-4
j_gene: TRBJ1-6
len: 15
d_gene: .
CDR3nt: TGTGCCAGCAGTTTATGGGGGGCTCGGAATTCACCCCTCCACTTT
CDR3aa: CASSLWGARNSPLHF

abundance: .
v_gene: TRBV7-2
j_gene: TRBJ1-1
len: 14
d_gene: .
CDR3nt: TGTGCCAGCAGCACACCGGGACAGAACACTGAAGCTTTCTTT
CDR3aa: CASSTPGQNTEAFF

abundance: few
v_gene: TRBV5-1
j_gene: TRBJ2-2
len: 13
d_gene: .
CDR3nt: TGCGCCAGCAGCGTAGGAGTAACCGGGGAGCTGTTTTTT
CDR3aa: CASSVGVTGELFF

abundance: once
v_gene: TRBV25-1
j_gene: TRBJ2-7
len: 13
d_gene: .
CDR3nt: TGTGCCAGCACGCTGGGGACAAGTTACGAGCAGTACTTC
CDR3aa: CASTLGTSYEQYF

abundance: .
v_gene: TRBV6-1
j_gene: TRBJ2-6
len: 17
d_gene: TRBD1
CDR3nt: TGTGCCAGCAGGGCCGGGACAGGCAACTCTGGGGCCAACGTCCTGACTTTC
CDR3aa: CASRAGTGNSGANVLTF

abundance: once
v_gene: TRBV20-1
j_gene: TRBJ2-7
len: 12
d_gene: TRBD1
CDR3nt: TGCAGCGTAACAGGGGTGTTCGACGAGCAGTACTTC
CDR3aa: CSVTGVFDEQYF

abundance: .
v_gene: TRBV5-6
j_gene: TRBJ2-7
len: 14
d_gene: .
CDR3nt: TGTGCCAGCAGCGCAGGACTCTCCGCCTACGAGCAGTACTTC
CDR3aa: CASSAGLSAYEQYF

abundance: .
v_gene: TRBV29-1
j_gene: TRBJ2-1
len: 15
d_gene: TRBD1
CDR3nt: TGCAGCGTTGCCTTTCTAACAGGGGGGTACAATGAGCAGTTCTTC
CDR3aa: CSVAFLTGGYNEQFF

abundance: .
v_gene: TRBV5-1
j_gene: TRBJ2-7
len: 14
d_gene: TRBD1
CDR3nt: TGCGCCAGCAGCTTGGCCCAGGGGGCAGGCGAGCAGTACTTC
CDR3aa: CASSLAQGAGEQYF

abundance: .
v_gene: TRBV2
j_gene: TRBJ1-1
len: 15
d_gene: TRBD1
CDR3nt: TGTGCCAGCAGTGTCCGGGACAGGGAGAACACTGAAGCTTTCTTT
CDR3aa: CASSVRDRENTEAFF

abundance: once
v_gene: TRBV7-2
j_gene: TRBJ2-4
len: 14
d_gene: TRBD2
CDR3nt: TGTGCCAGCAGCTCGGGACTAGGGTTGGCCATTCAGTACTTC
CDR3aa: CASSSGLGLAIQYF

abundance: .
v_gene: TRBV9
j_gene: TRBJ2-7
len: 15
d_gene: .
CDR3nt: TGTGCCAGCAGCACCCGAGGGGGGCCAACCTACGAGCAGTACTTC
CDR3aa: CASSTRGGPTYEQYF

abundance: .
v_gene: TRBV3-1
j_gene: TRBJ2-3
len: 12
d_gene: .
CDR3nt: TGTGCCAGCAGCCAATCCTCAGATACGCAGTATTTT
CDR3aa: CASSQSSDTQYF